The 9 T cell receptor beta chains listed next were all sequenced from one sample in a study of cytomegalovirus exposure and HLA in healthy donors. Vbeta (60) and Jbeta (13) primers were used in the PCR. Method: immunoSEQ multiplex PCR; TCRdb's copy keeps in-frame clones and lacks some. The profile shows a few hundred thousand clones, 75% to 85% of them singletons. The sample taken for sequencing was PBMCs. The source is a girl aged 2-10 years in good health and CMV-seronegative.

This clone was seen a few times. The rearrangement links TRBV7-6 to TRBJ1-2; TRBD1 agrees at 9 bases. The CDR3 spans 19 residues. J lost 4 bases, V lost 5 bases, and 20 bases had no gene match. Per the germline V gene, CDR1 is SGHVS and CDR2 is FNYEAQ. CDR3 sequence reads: CASSPRDRAPLLGLYGYTF. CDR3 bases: TGTGCCAGCAGCCCAAGGGACAGGGCCCCACTCCTTGGGCTCTATGGCTACACCTTC.

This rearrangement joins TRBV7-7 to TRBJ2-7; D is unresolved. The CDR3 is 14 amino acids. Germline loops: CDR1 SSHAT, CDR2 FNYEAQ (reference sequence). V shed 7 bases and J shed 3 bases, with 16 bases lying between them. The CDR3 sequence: CASNLIQLRYEQYF. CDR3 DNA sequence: TGTGCCAGCAACCTAATCCAATTACGCTACGAGCAGTACTTC.

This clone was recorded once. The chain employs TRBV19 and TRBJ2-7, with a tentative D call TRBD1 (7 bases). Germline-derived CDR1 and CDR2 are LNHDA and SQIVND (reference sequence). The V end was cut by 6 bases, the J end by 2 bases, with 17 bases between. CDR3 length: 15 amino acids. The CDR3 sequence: CASRAGQKTPYEQYF. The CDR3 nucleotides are TGTGCCAGTAGGGCGGGACAGAAAACTCCCTACGAGCAGTACTTC.

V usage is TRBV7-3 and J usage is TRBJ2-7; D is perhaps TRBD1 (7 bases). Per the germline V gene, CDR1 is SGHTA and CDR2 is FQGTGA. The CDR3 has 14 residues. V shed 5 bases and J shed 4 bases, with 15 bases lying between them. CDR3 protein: CASSPRQGGYEQYF. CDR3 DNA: TGTGCCAGCAGCCCAAGACAGGGAGGTTACGAGCAGTACTTC. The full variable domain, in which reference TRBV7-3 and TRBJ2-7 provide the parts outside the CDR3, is GAGVSQTPSNKVTEKGKYVELRCDPISGHTALYWYRQSLGQGPEFLIYFQGTGAADDSGLPNDRFFAVRPEGSVSTLKIQRTERGDSAVYLCASSPRQGGYEQYFGPGTRLTVT.

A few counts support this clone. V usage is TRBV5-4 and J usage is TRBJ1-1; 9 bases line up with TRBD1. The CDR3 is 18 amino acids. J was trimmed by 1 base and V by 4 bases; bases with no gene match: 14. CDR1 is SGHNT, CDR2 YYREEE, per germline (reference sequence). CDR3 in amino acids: CASSVSHRGRGKNTEAFF. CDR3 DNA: TGTGCCAGCAGCGTCAGCCACAGGGGGCGCGGTAAGAACACTGAAGCTTTCTTT. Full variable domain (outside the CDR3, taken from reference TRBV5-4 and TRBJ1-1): ETGVTQSPTHLIKTRGQQVTLRCSSQSGHNTVSWYQQALGQGPQFIFQYYREEENGRGNFPPRFSGLQFPNYSSELNVNALELDDSALYLCASSVSHRGRGKNTEAFFGQGTRLTVV.

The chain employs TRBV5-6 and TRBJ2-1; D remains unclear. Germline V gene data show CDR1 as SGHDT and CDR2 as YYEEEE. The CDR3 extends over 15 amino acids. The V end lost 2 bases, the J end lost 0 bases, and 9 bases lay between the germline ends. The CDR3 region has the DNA TGTGCCAGCAGCTTAATCAGTTCCTCCTACAATGAGCAGTTCTTC. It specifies CASSLISSSYNEQFF.

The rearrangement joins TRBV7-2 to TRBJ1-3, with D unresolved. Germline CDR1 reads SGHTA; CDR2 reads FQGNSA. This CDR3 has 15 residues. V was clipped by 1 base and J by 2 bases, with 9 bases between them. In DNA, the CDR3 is TGTGCCAGCAGCTTAGTCGGAGGCGCTGGAAACACCATATATTTT. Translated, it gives CASSLVGGAGNTIYF. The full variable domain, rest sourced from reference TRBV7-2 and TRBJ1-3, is GAGVSQSPSNKVTEKGKDVELRCDPISGHTALYWYRQSLGQGLEFLIYFQGNSAPDKSGLPSDRFSAERTGGSVSTLTIQRTQQEDSAVYLCASSLVGGAGNTIYFGEGSWLTVV.

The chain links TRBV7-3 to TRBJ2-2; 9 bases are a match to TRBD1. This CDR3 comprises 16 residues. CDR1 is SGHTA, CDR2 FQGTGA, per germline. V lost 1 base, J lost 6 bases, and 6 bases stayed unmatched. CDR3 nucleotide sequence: TGTGCCAGCAGCTTAATAGGGACAGGGTTTTCCGGGGAGCTGTTTTTT. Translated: CASSLIGTGFSGELFF.

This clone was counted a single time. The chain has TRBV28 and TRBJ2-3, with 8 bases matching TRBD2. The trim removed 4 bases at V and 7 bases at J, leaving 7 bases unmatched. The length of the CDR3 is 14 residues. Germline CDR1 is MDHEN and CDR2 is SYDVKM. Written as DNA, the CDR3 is TGTGCCAGCAGTTACTTAGCGGGGCCGAATACGCAGTATTTT. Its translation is CASSYLAGPNTQYF.